This is a list of T cell receptor beta chains from one sample in a study of T-cell memory formation after mild COVID-19. TCRdb re-analysed the 5' RACE reads in MiXCR, keeping a single row per CDR3 protein. The table lists around 390,000 distinct CDR3 sequences, 15% to 20% of them singletons. Source material: PBMCs or a T cell subset sorted from them (not recorded which). These receptors came from a man in his late teens or twenties who had mild COVID-19 (a few samples of this study predate the infection). Cell type and time point are not known. The CDR3 runs from the conserved cysteine through the conserved F or W. The order of the fields is clone size, V gene, D gene, J gene, CDR3 protein, CDR3 DNA. A D gene is named only where the DNA matches it firmly. Rows give clone size only sometimes, using once, few, many, or a class for an expanded clone.

.	TRBV18	TRBD1	TRBJ2-7	CASSGPGTGIAYEQYF	TGTGCCAGCTCAGGACCCGGGACAGGCATAGCCTACGAGCAGTACTTC
.	TRBV29-1	.	TRBJ1-1	CSVGSGTEAFF	TGCAGCGTTGGATCGGGGACTGAAGCTTTCTTT
few	TRBV30	.	TRBJ2-2	CAWNTGGNTGELFF	TGTGCCTGGAACACTGGGGGGAACACCGGGGAGCTGTTTTTT
.	TRBV6-4	.	TRBJ2-3	CASSERQGTDTQYF	TGTGCCAGCAGTGAAAGACAGGGCACAGATACGCAGTATTTT
few	TRBV10-3	.	TRBJ1-1	CASAQAQISTEAFF	TGTGCCAGCGCACAGGCCCAGATATCGACTGAAGCTTTCTTT
.	TRBV6-2/TRBV6-3	.	TRBJ1-2	CASSYETEGYTF	TGTGCCAGCAGTTACGAGACAGAGGGCTACACCTTC
few	TRBV20-1	.	TRBJ2-1	CSARDLRIPEQFF	TGCAGTGCTAGAGATCTCAGGATCCCGGAGCAGTTCTTC
many	TRBV6-5	TRBD1	TRBJ1-5	CASSTQGWQPQHF	TGTGCCAGCAGTACACAGGGGTGGCAGCCCCAGCATTTT
.	TRBV27	.	TRBJ1-4	CDSSLVGGREKLFF	TGTGACAGCAGTCTCGTGGGAGGCCGTGAAAAACTGTTTTTT
few	TRBV6-2/TRBV6-3	.	TRBJ2-6	CASTHSGANVLTF	TGTGCCAGCACCCACTCTGGGGCCAACGTCCTGACTTTC
many	TRBV25-1	.	TRBJ1-6	CASSEKDSYNSPLHF	TGTGCCAGCAGTGAAAAGGATTCCTATAATTCACCCCTCCACTTT
.	TRBV7-9	.	TRBJ1-1	CASSSLGGTEAFF	TGTGCCAGCAGCTCCCTCGGGGGCACTGAAGCTTTCTTT
.	TRBV12-3/TRBV12-4	.	TRBJ1-6	CASSLHNSPLHF	TGTGCCAGCAGTTTACATAATTCACCCCTCCACTTT
.	TRBV18	TRBD2	TRBJ2-5	CASSPRRGAEETQYF	TGTGCCAGCTCCCCGAGGCGGGGGGCCGAAGAGACCCAGTACTTC
.	TRBV12-3/TRBV12-4	TRBD1	TRBJ2-2	CASSSIRGRTGELFF	TGTGCCAGCAGTTCTATCAGGGGGCGCACCGGGGAGCTGTTTTTT
once	TRBV29-1	.	TRBJ2-6	CSVDGVGTGNSGANVLTF	TGCAGCGTTGATGGGGTCGGGACTGGGAACTCTGGGGCCAACGTCCTGACTTTC
few	TRBV20-1	.	TRBJ2-5	CSARPDSRQETQYF	TGCAGTGCTAGGCCGGACTCCCGACAAGAGACCCAGTACTTC
few	TRBV29-1	.	TRBJ1-2	CSVRPDRENGYTF	TGCAGCGTTCGACCGGACCGGGAAAATGGCTACACCTTC
few	TRBV7-3	.	TRBJ1-1	CASSAQGLSMSEAFF	TGTGCCAGCAGCGCGCAGGGGTTAAGTATGTCTGAAGCTTTCTTT
.	TRBV20-1	.	TRBJ1-1	CSASGMERLGEAFF	TGCAGTGCCTCCGGAATGGAGCGTCTGGGTGAAGCTTTCTTT
once	TRBV5-6	.	TRBJ1-2	CDSSYLTANYGYTF	TGTGACAGCAGTTATCTAACAGCTAACTATGGCTACACCTTC
.	TRBV6-5	.	TRBJ1-1	CASSYSDRLNTEAFF	TGTGCCAGCAGTTACTCGGACCGATTGAACACTGAAGCTTTCTTT
.	TRBV29-1	.	TRBJ1-2	CSVGEGMGYGYTF	TGCAGCGTTGGAGAGGGAATGGGCTATGGCTACACCTTC
.	TRBV4-3	TRBD2	TRBJ2-3	CASSQEGRAVSTDTQYF	TGCGCCAGCAGCCAAGAGGGGAGGGCGGTTAGCACAGATACGCAGTATTTT
few	TRBV6-1	.	TRBJ2-1	CASSIRDEQFF	TGTGCCAGCAGCATTCGTGATGAGCAGTTCTTC
many	TRBV7-2	.	TRBJ2-3	CASSLVQGTDTQYF	TGTGCCAGCAGCTTAGTCCAGGGCACAGATACGCAGTATTTT
few	TRBV11-2	.	TRBJ2-1	CASSLIMGVEQFF	TGTGCCAGCAGCTTAATAATGGGCGTTGAGCAGTTCTTC
.	TRBV12-3/TRBV12-4	TRBD2	TRBJ2-5	CASSGTTVGTQYF	TGTGCCAGCAGCGGGACTACGGTGGGGACCCAGTACTTC
few	TRBV7-2	TRBD1	TRBJ2-3	CASSWRQGGDTQYF	TGTGCCAGCAGCTGGCGACAGGGCGGGGATACGCAGTATTTT
.	TRBV5-4	TRBD1	TRBJ2-1	CASSSGTGGNLRQFF	TGTGCCAGCAGCAGCGGGACAGGGGGCAATTTGAGGCAGTTCTTC
few	TRBV20-1	.	TRBJ1-2	CSAGAGHGYTF	TGCAGTGCTGGAGCAGGGCATGGCTACACCTTC
few	TRBV7-3	.	TRBJ2-3	CASSLTGALDTQYF	TGTGCCAGCAGCTTAACGGGGGCGTTAGATACGCAGTATTTT
.	TRBV4-1	.	TRBJ1-2	CASSQEGRSNYGYTF	TGCGCCAGCAGCCAAGAGGGGAGATCTAACTATGGCTACACCTTC
.	TRBV9	.	TRBJ1-2	CASSVGLRDYGYTF	TGTGCCAGCAGCGTAGGGCTTCGGGACTATGGCTACACCTTC
few	TRBV15	TRBD2	TRBJ2-1	CATSRALAGGSNEQFF	TGTGCCACCAGCAGAGCCCTAGCGGGGGGATCCAATGAGCAGTTCTTC
few	TRBV9	.	TRBJ2-5	CASSGSPSETQYF	TGTGCCAGCAGCGGGAGCCCCTCGGAGACCCAGTACTTC
.	TRBV7-2	.	TRBJ1-5	CASSPRSGYQPQHF	TGTGCCAGCAGCCCAAGGTCAGGGTACCAGCCCCAGCATTTT
.	TRBV19	.	TRBJ2-2	CASSIRSANTGELFF	TGTGCCAGTAGTATACGAAGCGCGAACACCGGGGAGCTGTTTTTT
.	TRBV6-6	TRBD1	TRBJ2-2	CARSNRDRGLVGELFF	TGTGCCAGAAGTAACCGGGACAGGGGATTGGTCGGGGAGCTGTTTTTT
few	TRBV7-6	.	TRBJ2-5	CASSAAFIRLEQETQYF	TGTGCCAGCAGCGCCGCCTTTATTCGTCTCGAGCAAGAGACCCAGTACTTC
few	TRBV11-2	.	TRBJ2-7	CASSLMPDGIYEQYF	TGTGCCAGCAGCTTAATGCCGGACGGGATCTACGAGCAGTACTTC
few	TRBV6-2/TRBV6-3	.	TRBJ1-1	CASSYPAGGRGRGTEAFF	TGTGCCAGCAGTTACCCTGCCGGGGGCAGGGGAAGGGGGACTGAAGCTTTCTTT
.	TRBV20-1	TRBD2	TRBJ2-3	CSARDTSGVTDTQYF	TGCAGTGCTAGAGATACTAGCGGGGTCACAGATACGCAGTATTTT
.	TRBV6-5	TRBD1	TRBJ1-6	CASRGDRHSPLHF	TGTGCCAGCAGGGGGGACAGACATTCACCCCTCCACTTT
few	TRBV5-1	.	TRBJ1-2	CASSLFSAWGGYTF	TGCGCCAGCAGCTTGTTCAGCGCGTGGGGTGGCTACACCTTC
few	TRBV12-3/TRBV12-4	TRBD2	TRBJ2-5	CASRGEGSAETQYF	TGTGCCAGCAGAGGGGAGGGGAGTGCAGAGACCCAGTACTTC
many	TRBV23-1	.	TRBJ2-6	CASRQGGANVLTF	TGCGCCAGCAGACAGGGTGGGGCCAACGTCCTGACTTTC
.	TRBV4-1	TRBD1	TRBJ1-4	CASSRGQGPTNEKLFF	TGCGCCAGCAGCCGCGGACAGGGGCCCACTAATGAAAAACTGTTTTTT
once	TRBV20-1	.	TRBJ1-2	CSAIGTRDTF	TGCAGTGCTATCGGGACAAGGGACACCTTC
.	TRBV9	TRBD2	TRBJ2-7	CASSVGTRNSYEQYF	TGTGCCAGCAGCGTAGGGACTAGAAATTCCTACGAGCAGTACTTC
.	TRBV4-1	TRBD1	TRBJ1-6	CASSQTGTVSYNSPLHF	TGCGCCAGCAGCCAGACCGGGACAGTCTCCTATAATTCACCCCTCCACTTT
.	TRBV2	.	TRBJ2-3	CASKAASSTDTQYF	TGTGCCAGCAAAGCAGCCAGCAGCACAGATACGCAGTATTTT
few	TRBV4-2	.	TRBJ1-5	CASSQDIRRAYSNQPQHF	TGTGCCAGCAGCCAAGATATCAGGAGGGCTTATAGCAATCAGCCCCAGCATTTT
many	TRBV20-1	.	TRBJ1-2	CSARVRDGGYGYTF	TGCAGTGCTAGAGTCCGGGACGGAGGCTATGGCTACACCTTC
few	TRBV6-6	TRBD1	TRBJ2-1	CASSPGTASDNEQFF	TGTGCCAGCAGCCCCGGGACAGCCTCCGACAATGAGCAGTTCTTC